This T cell receptor (beta chain) appears in the sequencing data of a study of T cell repertoires in cytomegalovirus infection. Findings of the study overall: Dominant in the ex vivo response were TCR beta clonotypes restricted by HLA-C and specific for CMV.

The CDR3 is 13 amino acids. V dropped 4 bases and J dropped 1; count of bases not matched to a gene: 0. Germline CDR1 MNHEY, CDR2 SMNVEV (reference sequence). To note about this clonotype: Its target is unknown. The final CDR3 position lacks the conserved phenylalanine or tryptophan, pointing to a likely read error.

Each CDR3 protein is one row after TCRdb ran MiXCR on the reads. The top ten hold around 13% of the sample, which has 400,000 or so distinct CDR3 sequences, approximately 33% seen once. The receptor was isolated from a human donor in good health (CMV status not recorded). Some clones in this sample may be carry-over from other donors' samples. The specimen was PBMCs. The chain links TRBV27 to TRBJ1-2; TRBD1 aligns across 7 bases. The CDR3 protein is CASSWDSNYGYTC. CDR3 in DNA: TGTGCCAGCAGTTGGGACAGTAACTATGGCTACACCTGC.